A selection of T cell receptor beta chains follows, all from one sample in a study of cytomegalovirus exposure and HLA in healthy donors. Data came from immunoSEQ multiplex PCR; TCRdb stores just in-frame clones and leaves some out. The sample has roughly 120,000 clones; 77% are singletons. Sample: PBMCs. Receptor source: a human donor in good health. The CDR3 runs from the conserved cysteine through the conserved F or W. D genes are given only for firm matches. The size of a clone is reported for some rows only, either as once, few or many, or as a class for expanded clones.

cdr3_length: 18
j_call: TRBJ2-3
clone_size: -
d_call: -
v_call: TRBV18
cdr3_nt: TGTGCCAGCTCACCGCGGGTCCTTCAAGGCCGGGGTGTAGATACGCAGTATTTT
cdr3_aa: CASSPRVLQGRGVDTQYF

cdr3_length: 12
j_call: TRBJ1-1
clone_size: -
d_call: -
v_call: TRBV19
cdr3_nt: TGTGCCAGTAGTATCAGGGGTCGACGAGCTTTCTTT
cdr3_aa: CASSIRGRRAFF

cdr3_length: 16
j_call: TRBJ2-7
clone_size: once
d_call: -
v_call: TRBV19
cdr3_nt: TGTGCCAGTAGTATCGGTTCGACTCCCCGCTCCTACGAGCAGTACTTC
cdr3_aa: CASSIGSTPRSYEQYF

cdr3_length: 15
j_call: TRBJ2-3
clone_size: -
d_call: -
v_call: TRBV28
cdr3_nt: TGTGCCAGCAGTTTGACAACGGGACTCCCAGATACGCAGTATTTT
cdr3_aa: CASSLTTGLPDTQYF

cdr3_length: 15
j_call: TRBJ2-2
clone_size: -
d_call: TRBD1
v_call: TRBV2
cdr3_nt: TGTGCCAGCAGGGGGGACAGGGGGAACACCGGGGAGCTGTTTTTT
cdr3_aa: CASRGDRGNTGELFF

cdr3_length: 13
j_call: TRBJ2-7
clone_size: -
d_call: -
v_call: TRBV11-2
cdr3_nt: TGTGCCAGCAGCCCGACAGATGCCTACGAGCAGTACTTC
cdr3_aa: CASSPTDAYEQYF

cdr3_length: 15
j_call: TRBJ2-7
clone_size: -
d_call: TRBD1
v_call: TRBV15
cdr3_nt: TGTGCCACCAGCAGAGGGGGACAGGGGTTCTACGAGCAGTACTTC
cdr3_aa: CATSRGGQGFYEQYF

cdr3_length: 16
j_call: TRBJ1-2
clone_size: few
d_call: TRBD1
v_call: TRBV6-5
cdr3_nt: TGTGCCAGCAGTTACTTTCGGACAGGGGGCAACTATGGCTACACCTTC
cdr3_aa: CASSYFRTGGNYGYTF

cdr3_length: 14
j_call: TRBJ2-7
clone_size: -
d_call: TRBD2
v_call: TRBV28
cdr3_nt: TGTGCCAGCAGTTTAGGCGGGAGGGCTGGCGAGCAGTACTTC
cdr3_aa: CASSLGGRAGEQYF

cdr3_length: 13
j_call: TRBJ2-7
clone_size: -
d_call: -
v_call: TRBV5-1
cdr3_nt: TGCGCCAGCACCACCGGACACCATCCCGAGCAGTACTTC
cdr3_aa: CASTTGHHPEQYF

cdr3_length: 15
j_call: TRBJ2-7
clone_size: -
d_call: TRBD1
v_call: TRBV4-1
cdr3_nt: TGCGCCAGCAGCCCACAGGGGGCGCGTCTCCACGAGCAGTACTTC
cdr3_aa: CASSPQGARLHEQYF

cdr3_length: 15
j_call: TRBJ2-1
clone_size: -
d_call: TRBD2
v_call: TRBV5-5
cdr3_nt: TGTGCCAGCAGCTTGGTAGCGGGAGCCCGAGATGAGCAGTTCTTC
cdr3_aa: CASSLVAGARDEQFF

cdr3_length: 15
j_call: TRBJ1-4
clone_size: -
d_call: TRBD1
v_call: TRBV10-3
cdr3_nt: TGTGCCATCAGTGAGACGGGACAGCATAATGAAAAACTGTTTTTT
cdr3_aa: CAISETGQHNEKLFF

cdr3_length: 15
j_call: TRBJ1-2
clone_size: once
d_call: TRBD1
v_call: TRBV11-2
cdr3_nt: TGTGCCAGCAGACGCTCGACAGGGACCAGCGATGGCTACACCTTC
cdr3_aa: CASRRSTGTSDGYTF

cdr3_length: 13
j_call: TRBJ1-1
clone_size: -
d_call: -
v_call: TRBV2
cdr3_nt: TGTGCCAGCATTATGACAGAAAACACTGAAGCTTTCTTT
cdr3_aa: CASIMTENTEAFF

cdr3_length: 13
j_call: TRBJ2-3
clone_size: -
d_call: TRBD1
v_call: TRBV5-5
cdr3_nt: TGTGCCACCAGACAGGGTACGAGAGATACGCAGTATTTT
cdr3_aa: CATRQGTRDTQYF

cdr3_length: 14
j_call: TRBJ1-1
clone_size: -
d_call: -
v_call: TRBV9
cdr3_nt: TGTGCCAGCAGCGTAGGGACACTGAACACTGAAGCTTTCTTT
cdr3_aa: CASSVGTLNTEAFF

cdr3_length: 16
j_call: TRBJ1-2
clone_size: few
d_call: TRBD1
v_call: TRBV7-3
cdr3_nt: TGTGCCAGCAGCTTTCATGCAGGGGGTTCTAACTATGGCTACACCTTC
cdr3_aa: CASSFHAGGSNYGYTF

cdr3_length: 16
j_call: TRBJ2-3
clone_size: -
d_call: TRBD2
v_call: TRBV11-1
cdr3_nt: TGTGCCAGCAGCGCCTTAGCGGGAGATAGCACAGATACGCAGTATTTT
cdr3_aa: CASSALAGDSTDTQYF

cdr3_length: 15
j_call: TRBJ1-1
clone_size: -
d_call: -
v_call: TRBV29-1
cdr3_nt: TGCAGCGTTGATGGAACGGGAGGCATGAACACTGAAGCTTTCTTT
cdr3_aa: CSVDGTGGMNTEAFF

cdr3_length: 16
j_call: TRBJ2-7
clone_size: -
d_call: TRBD1
v_call: TRBV7-9
cdr3_nt: TGTGCCAGCATCGCGGGCACGGGGACAGGGGACTACGAGCAGTACTTC
cdr3_aa: CASIAGTGTGDYEQYF

cdr3_length: 14
j_call: TRBJ2-7
clone_size: -
d_call: TRBD1
v_call: TRBV19
cdr3_nt: TGTGCCAGTAGTATGGGGACAGGAACATCCGAGCAGTACTTC
cdr3_aa: CASSMGTGTSEQYF

cdr3_length: 15
j_call: TRBJ2-2
clone_size: -
d_call: TRBD1
v_call: TRBV5-4
cdr3_nt: TGTGCCAGCAGCCCTAGACAGGGGGGGACCGGGGAGCTGTTTTTT
cdr3_aa: CASSPRQGGTGELFF

cdr3_length: 15
j_call: TRBJ1-2
clone_size: few
d_call: TRBD1
v_call: TRBV5-1
cdr3_nt: TGCGCCAGCAGCCCGGCGGACAGGGGTACCTATGGCTACACCTTC
cdr3_aa: CASSPADRGTYGYTF

cdr3_length: 16
j_call: TRBJ2-5
clone_size: -
d_call: TRBD1
v_call: TRBV7-9
cdr3_nt: TGTGCCAGCAGCAAACAGGGACAGGGGAAGCGAGAGACCCAGTACTTC
cdr3_aa: CASSKQGQGKRETQYF

cdr3_length: 15
j_call: TRBJ1-1
clone_size: -
d_call: -
v_call: TRBV7-3
cdr3_nt: TGTGCCAGCAGCTTTCAGGGTTCGGGCAACACTGAAGCTTTCTTT
cdr3_aa: CASSFQGSGNTEAFF

cdr3_length: 17
j_call: TRBJ2-7
clone_size: -
d_call: -
v_call: TRBV2
cdr3_nt: TGTGCCAGCAGTGAAGCCCCTTCGGTGACTTCTCCCTACGAGCAGTACTTC
cdr3_aa: CASSEAPSVTSPYEQYF

cdr3_length: 13
j_call: TRBJ2-7
clone_size: few
d_call: TRBD2
v_call: TRBV18
cdr3_nt: TGTGCCAGCTCGACTAGCAGAAAATACGAGCAGTACTTC
cdr3_aa: CASSTSRKYEQYF

cdr3_length: 14
j_call: TRBJ2-7
clone_size: few
d_call: TRBD1
v_call: TRBV18
cdr3_nt: TGTGCCAGCGTGGGGACAGGTTGGGGCTACGAGCAGTACTTC
cdr3_aa: CASVGTGWGYEQYF